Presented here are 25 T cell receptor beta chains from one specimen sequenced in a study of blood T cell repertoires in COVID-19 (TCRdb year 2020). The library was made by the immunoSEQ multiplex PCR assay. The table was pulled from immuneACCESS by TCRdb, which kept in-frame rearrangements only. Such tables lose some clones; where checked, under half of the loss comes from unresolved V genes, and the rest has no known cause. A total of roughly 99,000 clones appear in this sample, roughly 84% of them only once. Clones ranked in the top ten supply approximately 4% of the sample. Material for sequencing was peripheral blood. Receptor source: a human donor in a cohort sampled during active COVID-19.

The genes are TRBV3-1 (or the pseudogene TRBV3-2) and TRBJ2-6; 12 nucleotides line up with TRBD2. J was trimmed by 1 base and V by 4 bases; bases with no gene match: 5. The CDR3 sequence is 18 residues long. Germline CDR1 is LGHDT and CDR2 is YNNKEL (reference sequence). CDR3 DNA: TGTGCCAGCAGCCCCCTAGCGGGAGGGCCATCTGGGGCCAACGTCCTGACTTTC. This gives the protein CASSPLAGGPSGANVLTF.

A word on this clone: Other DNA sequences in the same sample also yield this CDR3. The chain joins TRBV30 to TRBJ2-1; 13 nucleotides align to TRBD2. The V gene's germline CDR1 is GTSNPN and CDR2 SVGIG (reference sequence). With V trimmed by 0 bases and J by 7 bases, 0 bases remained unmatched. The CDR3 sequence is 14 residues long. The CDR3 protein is CAWSVGLAGNEQFF. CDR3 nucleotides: TGTGCCTGGAGTGTGGGACTAGCGGGGAATGAGCAGTTCTTC.

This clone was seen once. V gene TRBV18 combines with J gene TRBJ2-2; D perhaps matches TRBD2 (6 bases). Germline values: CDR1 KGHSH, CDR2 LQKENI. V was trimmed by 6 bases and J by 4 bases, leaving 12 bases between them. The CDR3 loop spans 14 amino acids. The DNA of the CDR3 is TGTGCCAGCTCCCAACTCGGGGGCACCGGGGAGCTGTTTTTT. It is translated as CASSQLGGTGELFF. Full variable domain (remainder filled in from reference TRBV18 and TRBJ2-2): NAGVMQNPRHLVRRRGQEARLRCSPMKGHSHVYWYRQLPEEGLKFMVYLQKENIIDESGMPKERFSAEFPKEGPSILRIQQVVRGDSAAYFCASSQLGGTGELFFGEGSRLTVL.

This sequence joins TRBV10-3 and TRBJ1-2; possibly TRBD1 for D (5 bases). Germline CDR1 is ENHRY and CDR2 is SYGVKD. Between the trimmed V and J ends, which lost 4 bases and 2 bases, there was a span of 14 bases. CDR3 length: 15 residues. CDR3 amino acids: CAISGGQSQNYGYTF. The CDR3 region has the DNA TGTGCCATCAGTGGAGGACAAAGCCAAAACTATGGCTACACCTTC.

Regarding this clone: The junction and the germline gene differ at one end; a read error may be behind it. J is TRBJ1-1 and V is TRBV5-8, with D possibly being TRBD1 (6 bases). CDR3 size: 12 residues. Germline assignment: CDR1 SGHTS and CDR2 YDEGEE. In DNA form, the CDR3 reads TGTGCCAGCAGCGGATCGCCCCCAGGGACACTATTT. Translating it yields CASSGSPPGTLF.

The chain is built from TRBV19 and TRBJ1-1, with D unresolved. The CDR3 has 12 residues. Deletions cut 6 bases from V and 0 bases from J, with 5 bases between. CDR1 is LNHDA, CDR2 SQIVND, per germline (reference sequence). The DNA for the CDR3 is TGTGCCAGTAGAGACATGAACACTGAAGCTTTCTTT. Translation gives CASRDMNTEAFF. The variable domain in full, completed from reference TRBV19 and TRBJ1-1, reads DGGITQSPKYLFRKEGQNVTLSCEQNLNHDAMYWYRQDPGQGLRLIYYSQIVNDFQKGDIAEGYSVSREKKESFPLTVTSAQKNPTAFYLCASRDMNTEAFFGQGTRLTVV.

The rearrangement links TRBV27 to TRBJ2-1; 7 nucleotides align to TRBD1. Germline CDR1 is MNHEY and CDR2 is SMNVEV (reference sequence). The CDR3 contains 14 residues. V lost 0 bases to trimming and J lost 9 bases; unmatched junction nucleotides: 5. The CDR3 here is CASSLSTGVGEQFF. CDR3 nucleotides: TGTGCCAGCAGTTTATCAACAGGGGTAGGTGAGCAGTTCTTC.

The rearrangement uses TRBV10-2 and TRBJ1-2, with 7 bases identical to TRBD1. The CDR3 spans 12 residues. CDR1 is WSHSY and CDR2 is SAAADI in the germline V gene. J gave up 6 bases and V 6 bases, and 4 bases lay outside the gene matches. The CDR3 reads CASSSGQNGYTF. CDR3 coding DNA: TGCGCCAGCAGCTCGGGACAGAATGGCTACACCTTC.

This CDR3 is CASSYSGEQSLPNSNQPQHF. The DNA for the CDR3 is TGTGCCAGCAGTTACTCTGGGGAGCAATCACTACCAAATAGCAATCAGCCCCAGCATTTT. The chain links TRBV6-2 or TRBV6-3 to TRBJ1-5; D unresolved. Per germline, CDR1 MNHEY and CDR2 SVGEGT. V was trimmed by 0 bases and J by 0 bases, leaving 21 bases between them. The CDR3 is 20 residues long.

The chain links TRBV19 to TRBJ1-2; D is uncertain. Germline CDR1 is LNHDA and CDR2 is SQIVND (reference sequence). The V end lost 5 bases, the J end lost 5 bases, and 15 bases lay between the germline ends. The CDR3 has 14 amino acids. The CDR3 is CASSSGNGVYGYTF. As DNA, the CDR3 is TGTGCCAGTAGTTCCGGGAACGGAGTGTATGGCTACACCTTC.

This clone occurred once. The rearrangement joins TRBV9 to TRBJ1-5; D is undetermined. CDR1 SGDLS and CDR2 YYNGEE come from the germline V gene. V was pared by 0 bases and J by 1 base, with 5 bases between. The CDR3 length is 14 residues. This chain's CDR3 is CASSVGESNQPQHF. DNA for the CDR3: TGTGCCAGCAGCGTAGGAGAAAGCAATCAGCCCCAGCATTTT. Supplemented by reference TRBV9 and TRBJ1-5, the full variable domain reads DSGVTQTPKHLITATGQRVTLRCSPRSGDLSVYWYQQSLDQGLQFLIQYYNGEERAKGNILERFSAQQFPDLHSELNLSSLELGDSALYFCASSVGESNQPQHFGDGTRLSIL.

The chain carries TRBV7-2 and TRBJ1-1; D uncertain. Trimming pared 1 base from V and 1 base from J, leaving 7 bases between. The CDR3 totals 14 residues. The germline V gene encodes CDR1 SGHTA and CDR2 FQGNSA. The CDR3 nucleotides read TGTGCCAGCAGCTTAGACGGAGCGAACACTGAAGCTTTCTTT. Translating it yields CASSLDGANTEAFF.

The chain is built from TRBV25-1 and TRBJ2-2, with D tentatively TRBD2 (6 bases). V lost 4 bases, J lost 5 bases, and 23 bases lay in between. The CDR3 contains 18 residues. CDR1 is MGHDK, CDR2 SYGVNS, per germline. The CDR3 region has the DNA TGTGCCAGCAGTGCCTTTATGGGGGGTCCTGGTCGGACCGGGGAGCTGTTTTTT. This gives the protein CASSAFMGGPGRTGELFF.

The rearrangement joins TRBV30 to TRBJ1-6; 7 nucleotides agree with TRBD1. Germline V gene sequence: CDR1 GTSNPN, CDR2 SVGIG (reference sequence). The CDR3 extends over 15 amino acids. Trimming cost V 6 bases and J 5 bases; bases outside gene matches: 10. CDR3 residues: CACQVLTGNNSPLHF. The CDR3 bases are TGTGCCTGTCAGGTATTGACAGGGAATAATTCACCCCTCCACTTT.

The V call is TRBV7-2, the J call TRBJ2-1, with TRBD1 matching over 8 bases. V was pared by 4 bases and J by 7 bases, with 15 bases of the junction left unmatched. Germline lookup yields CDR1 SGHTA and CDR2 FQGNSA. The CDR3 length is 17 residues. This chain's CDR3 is CASSWSFGQGVSNEQFF. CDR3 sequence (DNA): TGTGCCAGCAGCTGGTCTTTTGGACAGGGAGTCTCAAATGAGCAGTTCTTC. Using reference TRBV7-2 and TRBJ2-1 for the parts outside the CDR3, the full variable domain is GAGVSQSPSNKVTEKGKDVELRCDPISGHTALYWYRQSLGQGLEFLIYFQGNSAPDKSGLPSDRFSAERTGGSVSTLTIQRTQQEDSAVYLCASSWSFGQGVSNEQFFGPGTRLTVL.

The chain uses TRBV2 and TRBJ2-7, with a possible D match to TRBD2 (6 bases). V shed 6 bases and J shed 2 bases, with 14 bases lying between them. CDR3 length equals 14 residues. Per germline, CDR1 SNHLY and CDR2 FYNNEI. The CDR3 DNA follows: TGTGCCAGCAGGGGCGGGACTCTACCCTACGAGCAGTACTTC. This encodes CASRGGTLPYEQYF.

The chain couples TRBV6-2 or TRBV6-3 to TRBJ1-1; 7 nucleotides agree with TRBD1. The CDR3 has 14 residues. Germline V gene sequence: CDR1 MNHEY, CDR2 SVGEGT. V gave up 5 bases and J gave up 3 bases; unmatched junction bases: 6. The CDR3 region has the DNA TGTGCCAGCAGTACACACGGACAGGACACTGAAGCTTTCTTT. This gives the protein CASSTHGQDTEAFF.

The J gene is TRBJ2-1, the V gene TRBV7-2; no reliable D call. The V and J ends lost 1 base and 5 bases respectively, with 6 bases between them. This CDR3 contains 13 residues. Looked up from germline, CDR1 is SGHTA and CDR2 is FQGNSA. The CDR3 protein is CASSLVANNEQFF. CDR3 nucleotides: TGTGCCAGCAGCTTAGTAGCCAACAATGAGCAGTTCTTC.

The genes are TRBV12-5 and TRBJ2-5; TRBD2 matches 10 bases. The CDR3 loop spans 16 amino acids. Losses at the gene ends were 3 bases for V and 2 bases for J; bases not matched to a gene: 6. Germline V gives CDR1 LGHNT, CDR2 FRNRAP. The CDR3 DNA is TGTGCTAGTGGTTTCCACGGACTAGCGGATCAAGAGACCCAGTACTTC. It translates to CASGFHGLADQETQYF.

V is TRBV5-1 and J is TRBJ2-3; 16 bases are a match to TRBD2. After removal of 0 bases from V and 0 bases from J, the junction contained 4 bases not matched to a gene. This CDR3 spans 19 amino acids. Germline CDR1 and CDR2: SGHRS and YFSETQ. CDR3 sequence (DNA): TGCGCCAGCAGCTTGGGAACGGGACTAGCGGGAGGGAGCACAGATACGCAGTATTTT. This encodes CASSLGTGLAGGSTDTQYF.

The CDR3 sequence: CASSSYGQDYNEQFF. CDR3 DNA: TGTGCCAGCAGTTCCTACGGACAGGACTACAATGAGCAGTTCTTC. The chain has TRBV27 and TRBJ2-1; TRBD1 matches at 7 bases. Germline V lookup: CDR1 MNHEY, CDR2 SMNVEV (reference sequence). The CDR3 consists of 15 residues. V gave up 4 bases and J gave up 3 bases; unmatched junction bases: 6.

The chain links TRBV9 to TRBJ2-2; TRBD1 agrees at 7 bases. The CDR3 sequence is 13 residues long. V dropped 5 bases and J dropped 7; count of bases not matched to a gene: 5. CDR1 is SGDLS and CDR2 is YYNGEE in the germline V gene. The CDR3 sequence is CASRPQGIGELFF. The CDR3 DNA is TGTGCCAGCAGGCCACAGGGGATCGGGGAGCTGTTTTTT.

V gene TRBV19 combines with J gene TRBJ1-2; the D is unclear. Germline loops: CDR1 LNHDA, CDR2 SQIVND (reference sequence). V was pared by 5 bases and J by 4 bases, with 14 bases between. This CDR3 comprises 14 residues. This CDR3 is CASSPRAELYGYTF. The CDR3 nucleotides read TGTGCCAGTAGTCCGAGGGCAGAGCTCTATGGCTACACCTTC.

The CDR3 protein is CASSITSGRSCEQYV. DNA of the CDR3: TGTGCCAGTAGTATAACTAGCGGGAGAAGTTGCGAGCAGTACGTC. This chain connects TRBV19 to TRBJ2-7; 11 bases agree with TRBD2. CDR1 LNHDA and CDR2 SQIVND come from the germline V gene (reference sequence). Losses at the gene ends were 2 bases for V and 6 bases for J; bases not matched to a gene: 6. There are 15 residues in the CDR3.

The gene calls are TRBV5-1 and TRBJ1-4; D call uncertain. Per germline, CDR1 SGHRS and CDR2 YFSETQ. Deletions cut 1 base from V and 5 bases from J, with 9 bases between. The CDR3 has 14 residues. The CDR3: CASSLSSPNEKLFF. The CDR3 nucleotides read TGCGCCAGCAGCTTGTCATCCCCCAATGAAAAACTGTTTTTT.